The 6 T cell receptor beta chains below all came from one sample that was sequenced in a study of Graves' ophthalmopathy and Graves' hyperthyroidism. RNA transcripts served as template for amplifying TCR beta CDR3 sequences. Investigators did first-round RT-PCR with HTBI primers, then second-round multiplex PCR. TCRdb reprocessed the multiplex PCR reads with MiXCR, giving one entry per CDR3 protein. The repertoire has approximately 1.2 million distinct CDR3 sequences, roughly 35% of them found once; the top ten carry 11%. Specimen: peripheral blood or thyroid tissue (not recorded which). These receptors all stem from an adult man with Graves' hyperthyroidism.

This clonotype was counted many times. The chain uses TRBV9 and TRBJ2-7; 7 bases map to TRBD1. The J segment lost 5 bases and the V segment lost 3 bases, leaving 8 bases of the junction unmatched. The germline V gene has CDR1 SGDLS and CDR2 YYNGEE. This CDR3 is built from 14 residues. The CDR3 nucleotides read TGTGCCAGCAGCGCCGACAGGGCAGAGAACGAGCAGTACTTC. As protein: CASSADRAENEQYF.

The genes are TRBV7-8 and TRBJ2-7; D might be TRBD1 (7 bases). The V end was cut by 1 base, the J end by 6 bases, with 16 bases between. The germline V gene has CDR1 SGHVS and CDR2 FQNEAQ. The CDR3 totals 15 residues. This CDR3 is CASSLVAGGTFEQYF. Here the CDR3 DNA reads TGTGCCAGCAGCTTAGTTGCAGGGGGGACGTTCGAGCAGTACTTC.

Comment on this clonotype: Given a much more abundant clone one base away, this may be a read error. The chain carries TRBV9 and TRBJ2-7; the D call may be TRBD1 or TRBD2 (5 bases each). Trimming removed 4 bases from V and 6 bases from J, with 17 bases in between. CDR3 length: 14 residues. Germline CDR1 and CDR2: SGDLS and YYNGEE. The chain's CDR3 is CASSIEGLFGEQYF. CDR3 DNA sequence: TGTGCCAGCAGCATAGAGGGGCTTTTCGGCGAGCAGTACTTC. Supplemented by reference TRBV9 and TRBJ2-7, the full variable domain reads DSGVTQTPKHLITATGQRVTLRCSPRSGDLSVYWYQQSLDQGLQFLIQYYNGEERAKGNILERFSAQQFPDLHSELNLSSLELGDSALYFCASSIEGLFGEQYFGPGTRLTVT.

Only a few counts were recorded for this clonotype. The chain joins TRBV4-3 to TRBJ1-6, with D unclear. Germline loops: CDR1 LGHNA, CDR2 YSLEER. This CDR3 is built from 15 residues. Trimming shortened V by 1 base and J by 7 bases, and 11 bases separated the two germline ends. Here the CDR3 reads CASSQGMVENSPLHF. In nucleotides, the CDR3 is TGCGCCAGCAGCCAAGGAATGGTTGAGAATTCACCCCTCCACTTT.

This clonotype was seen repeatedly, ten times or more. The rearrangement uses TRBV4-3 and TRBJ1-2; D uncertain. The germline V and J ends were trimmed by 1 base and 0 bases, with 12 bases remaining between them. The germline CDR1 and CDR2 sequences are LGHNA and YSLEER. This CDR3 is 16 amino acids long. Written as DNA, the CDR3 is TGCGCCAGCAGCCAAGGCACTGGTGGACCTAACTATGGCTACACCTTC. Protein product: CASSQGTGGPNYGYTF.

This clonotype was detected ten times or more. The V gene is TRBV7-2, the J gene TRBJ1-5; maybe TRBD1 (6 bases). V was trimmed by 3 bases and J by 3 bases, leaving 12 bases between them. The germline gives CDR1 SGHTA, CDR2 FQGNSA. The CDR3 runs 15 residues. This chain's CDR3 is CASSFGQSNNQPQHF. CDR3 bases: TGTGCCAGCAGCTTCGGACAGTCCAACAATCAGCCCCAGCATTTT.